These T cell receptor beta chains were read from a single sample in a study of T-cell reconstitution after alpha-beta-depleted transplantation in children. TCRdb reprocessed the PCR reads via MiXCR and lists one record per CDR3 protein. This table has about 830,000 distinct CDR3 sequences, 15% to 20% appearing once. Sequencing used PBMCs, mostly from graft donor cells, obtained 360 days after TCRalphabeta/CD19-depleted stem cell transplant. These receptors all stem from a male patient between 10 and 17 years old who had a stem cell transplant for acute lymphoblastic leukemia, so the T cells may come from the graft donor. CDR3s include the opening cysteine and the closing phenylalanine or tryptophan. D genes are given only for firm matches. The size of a clone is reported for some rows only, either as once, few or many, or as a class for expanded clones.

TRBJ2-7	.	TRBV7-8	few	CASSLGGVDYEQYF	TGTGCCAGCAGCTTAGGAGGGGTAGACTACGAGCAGTACTTC
TRBJ1-5	.	TRBV4-1	few	CASSPLQSGFNQPQQF	TGCGCCAGCAGCCCACTCCAATCGGGGTTCAATCAGCCCCAGCAATTT
TRBJ1-1	.	TRBV7-9	many	CASSFGTSREAFF	TGTGCCAGCAGCTTCGGGACAAGTCGTGAAGCTTTCTTT
TRBJ2-1	TRBD2	TRBV24-1	.	CATSDWGLAGYNEQFF	TGTGCCACCAGTGACTGGGGACTAGCGGGCTACAATGAGCAGTTCTTC
TRBJ2-2	.	TRBV15	many	CATSRGTQNTGELFF	TGTGCCACCAGCAGAGGGACGCAGAACACCGGGGAGCTGTTTTTT
TRBJ2-7	TRBD1	TRBV18	many	CASSPRTGTYEQYF	TGCGCCAGCAGCCCTAGGACAGGCACCTACGAGCAGTACTTC
TRBJ2-7	TRBD1	TRBV9	few	CASSVAGTGNYEQYF	TGTGCCAGCAGCGTAGCCGGGACAGGGAACTACGAGCAGTACTTC
TRBJ1-2	.	TRBV29-1	.	CSVEDQRDYGYTF	TGCAGCGTTGAAGATCAACGGGACTATGGCTACACCTTC
TRBJ2-3	TRBD1	TRBV10-3	.	CAISESDRGSDTQYF	TGTGCCATCAGTGAGTCCGACAGGGGGTCAGATACGCAGTATTTT
TRBJ2-5	.	TRBV5-1	few	CASSFGQVVGETQYF	TGCGCCAGCAGCTTCGGGCAGGTCGTAGGCGAGACCCAGTACTTC
TRBJ2-2	.	TRBV7-9	many	CASIVTANTGELFF	TGTGCCAGCATCGTGACGGCGAACACCGGGGAGCTGTTTTTT
TRBJ2-7	TRBD1	TRBV5-1	many	CASSPGTGHPLDEQYF	TGCGCCAGCAGCCCGGGGACAGGACATCCCCTTGACGAGCAGTACTTC
TRBJ2-7	TRBD2	TRBV11-2	few	CASSLDPGGSSYEQYF	TGTGCCAGCAGCTTAGATCCGGGAGGTAGCTCCTACGAGCAGTACTTC
TRBJ1-2	TRBD1	TRBV3-1	.	CASSHWDRVSNYGYTF	TGTGCCAGCAGCCATTGGGACAGAGTCTCAAACTATGGCTACACCTTC
TRBJ2-4	.	TRBV3-1	.	CASSQARDASMGF	TGTGCCAGCAGCCAAGCCAGGGACGCCTCGATGGGTTTC
TRBJ2-1	.	TRBV11-1	.	CASRVGTEQFF	TGTGCCAGCAGGGTGGGCACGGAGCAGTTCTTC
TRBJ2-1	.	TRBV30	once	CAWSVGYEQFF	TGTGCCTGGAGTGTTGGCTATGAGCAGTTCTTC
TRBJ2-5	.	TRBV5-1	.	CASQAAGRQETQYF	TGCGCCAGCCAGGCGGCAGGGCGGCAAGAGACCCAGTACTTC
TRBJ2-3	.	TRBV7-6	few	CASSFSGLWDTQYF	TGTGCCAGCAGCTTCTCAGGGTTATGGGATACGCAGTATTTT
TRBJ1-5	TRBD1	TRBV18	few	CASSLEPGQFNQPQHF	TGTGCCAGCTCACTCGAACCGGGACAGTTCAATCAGCCCCAGCATTTT
TRBJ2-7	.	TRBV4-2	few	CASSLERDSTSARDF	TGTGCCAGCAGCCTCGAACGGGACTCGACCTCGGCAAGAGACTTC
TRBJ2-2	.	TRBV18	.	CASSPLSGELFF	TGTGCCAGCTCACCACTTAGCGGGGAGCTGTTTTTT
TRBJ1-1	.	TRBV7-9	many	CASRNLMNTEAFF	TGTGCCAGCCGAAATCTTATGAACACTGAAGCTTTCTTT
TRBJ1-5	.	TRBV19	.	CASSTRGDRGNQPQHF	TGTGCCAGTAGTACAAGGGGGGATCGGGGCAATCAGCCCCAGCATTTT
TRBJ2-7	.	TRBV6-5	.	CASSYPPKAIAYEQYF	TGTGCCAGCAGTTATCCCCCTAAGGCGATTGCCTACGAGCAGTACTTC
TRBJ1-1	.	TRBV15	.	CATSIYGTEAFF	TGTGCCACCAGCATTTACGGCACTGAAGCTTTCTTT
TRBJ2-1	.	TRBV12-3/TRBV12-4	.	CASSLARLGVGPDEQFF	TGTGCCAGCAGTTTGGCTAGACTGGGGGTCGGGCCAGATGAGCAGTTCTTC
TRBJ2-7	.	TRBV27	few	CASTRTDLSSYEQYF	TGTGCCAGCACACGGACAGATCTAAGCTCCTACGAGCAGTACTTC
TRBJ2-7	TRBD1	TRBV15	few	CATSRDRGVYEQYF	TGTGCCACCTCGAGGGACAGAGGGGTATACGAGCAGTACTTC
TRBJ2-3	.	TRBV7-3	few	CASSYGSPDTQYF	TGTGCCAGCAGCTACGGGTCTCCAGATACGCAGTATTTT
TRBJ1-4	.	TRBV9	.	CASSALGTADHEKLFF	TGTGCCAGCAGCGCCCTAGGGACGGCGGATCATGAAAAACTGTTTTTT
TRBJ2-3	.	TRBV6-2/TRBV6-3	.	CASRTTASTDTQYF	TGTGCCAGCCGGACTACGGCTAGCACAGATACGCAGTATTTT
TRBJ2-5	.	TRBV5-1	.	CASSLPKGQETQYF	TGCGCCAGCAGCTTGCCGAAGGGTCAAGAGACCCAGTACTTC
TRBJ2-7	.	TRBV18	.	CASSLQEVKYF	TGTGCCAGCTCTCTACAGGAAGTAAAGTACTTC
TRBJ1-5	.	TRBV20-1	.	CSARGGPNNQPQHF	TGCAGTGCTAGAGGAGGGCCAAACAATCAGCCCCAGCATTTT
TRBJ1-2	.	TRBV7-9	few	CASSWDLYGYTF	TGTGCCAGCAGCTGGGACCTCTATGGCTACACCTTC
TRBJ2-5	TRBD2	TRBV4-1	.	CASRDGLAGVGETQYF	TGCGCCAGCAGGGATGGACTAGCGGGAGTGGGGGAGACCCAGTACTTC
TRBJ2-3	TRBD2	TRBV4-1	few	CASSHGLAGGLTADTQYF	TGCGCCAGCAGCCACGGACTAGCGGGAGGGCTTACAGCAGATACGCAGTATTTT
TRBJ2-2	.	TRBV18	.	CASSPPFGELFF	TGTGCCAGCTCACCACCCTTCGGGGAGCTGTTTTTT
TRBJ2-1	TRBD1	TRBV12-3/TRBV12-4	many	CASSSGGQGTFF	TGTGCCAGCAGTTCGGGCGGACAGGGTACGTTCTTC
TRBJ2-5	.	TRBV15	few	CATSRDLAVQETQYF	TGTGCCACCAGCAGAGATCTGGCAGTCCAAGAGACCCAGTACTTC
TRBJ2-5	.	TRBV5-1	.	CASSFSRTASQETQYF	TGCGCCAGCAGCTTTAGTCGGACTGCCTCCCAAGAGACCCAGTACTTC
TRBJ2-3	.	TRBV20-1	many	CSASLDTDTQYF	TGCAGTGCTAGTTTAGACACAGATACGCAGTATTTT
TRBJ2-1	TRBD2	TRBV7-9	few	CASSLYQPHLLAGSSRLQFF	TGTGCCAGCAGCTTATACCAGCCTCACCTACTAGCGGGATCTAGCCGTCTGCAGTTCTTC
TRBJ2-7	.	TRBV29-1	many	CSVTRNYEQYF	TGCAGCGTTACTCGGAACTACGAGCAGTACTTC
TRBJ2-7	.	TRBV7-3	many	CASSWGGQNYEQYF	TGTGCCAGCAGCTGGGGGGGACAGAACTACGAGCAGTACTTC
TRBJ2-1	TRBD2	TRBV7-8	.	CASSLRAGDSYNEQFF	TGTGCCAGCAGCTTACGAGCGGGGGACTCCTACAATGAGCAGTTCTTC
TRBJ2-2	.	TRBV18	few	CASSPQSGGELFF	TGTGCCAGCTCACCACAGAGCGGCGGGGAGCTGTTTTTT
TRBJ2-3	.	TRBV7-3	.	CASSLKRAWETDTQYF	TGTGCCAGCAGCTTAAAGAGGGCATGGGAGACAGATACGCAGTATTTT
TRBJ1-4	.	TRBV29-1	few	CSVETPGGWGEKLFF	TGCAGCGTTGAAACCCCTGGGGGCTGGGGTGAAAAACTGTTTTTT
TRBJ2-3	TRBD1	TRBV4-1	.	CASSLRQGAGGDTQYF	TGCGCCAGCAGCCTAAGACAGGGGGCGGGAGGAGATACGCAGTATTTT
TRBJ2-1	.	TRBV7-9	many	CASSPRQISHNEQFF	TGTGCCAGCAGCCCACGACAGATCTCCCACAATGAGCAGTTCTTC
TRBJ2-3	TRBD2	TRBV7-3	many	CASSPRTSGSADTQYF	TGTGCCAGCAGCCCGCGGACTAGCGGGAGCGCAGATACGCAGTATTTT